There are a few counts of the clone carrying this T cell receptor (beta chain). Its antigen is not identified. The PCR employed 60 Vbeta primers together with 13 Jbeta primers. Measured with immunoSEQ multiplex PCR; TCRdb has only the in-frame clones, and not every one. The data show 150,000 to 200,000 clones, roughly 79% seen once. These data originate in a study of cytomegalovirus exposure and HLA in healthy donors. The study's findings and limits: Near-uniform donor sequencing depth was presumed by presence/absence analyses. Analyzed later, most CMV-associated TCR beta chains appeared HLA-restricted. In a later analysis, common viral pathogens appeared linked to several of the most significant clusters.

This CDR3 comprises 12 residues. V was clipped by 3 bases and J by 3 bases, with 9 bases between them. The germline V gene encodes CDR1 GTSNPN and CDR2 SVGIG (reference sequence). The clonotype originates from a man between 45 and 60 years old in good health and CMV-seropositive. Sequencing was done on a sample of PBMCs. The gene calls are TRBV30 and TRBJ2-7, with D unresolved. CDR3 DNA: TGTGCCTGGAGGTCCCTGTTCTACGAGCAGTACTTC. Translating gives CAWRSLFYEQYF.